This T cell receptor beta chain emerged from a study of identical twins. The study's findings and limits: Out-of-frame alpha sequences shared by twins were enriched for low generation probability. Cross-sectional statistical analysis, not tracking of the same donors, underpinned the conclusions. Memory repertoires lacked the insertion deficit that abundant cord blood beta clonotypes showed.

Note on this clonotype: What it recognizes is unknown.

Between the trimmed V and J ends, which lost 3 bases and 3 bases, there was a span of 11 bases. The CDR3 totals 15 residues. Germline CDR1 is KGHSH and CDR2 is LQKENI. No donor was unhealthy or non-Caucasian. TCRdb redid the calling of the 5' RACE reads with MiXCR, one entry per CDR3 protein. Among approximately 280,000 distinct CDR3 sequences listed, about 8.1% were seen once. These data also formed part of another study, on yellow fever vaccine responses in identical twins.

This TCR was sampled from a woman between 18 and 30 years old in good health. Sequences were obtained from memory (CD45RO+) T cells sorted from blood. This sequence joins TRBV18 and TRBJ2-2, with D maybe TRBD2 (5 bases). The CDR3 DNA reads as TGTGCCAGCTCACCCAGGAGGCAGGACACCGGGGAGCTGTTTTTT. This translates into CASSPRRQDTGELFF. The variable domain in full, completed from reference TRBV18 and TRBJ2-2, reads NAGVMQNPRHLVRRRGQEARLRCSPMKGHSHVYWYRQLPEEGLKFMVYLQKENIIDESGMPKERFSAEFPKEGPSILRIQQVVRGDSAAYFCASSPRRQDTGELFFGEGSRLTVL.